This TCR beta chain was found in a study of T-cell memory formation after mild COVID-19. This clonotype was detected a few times. TCRdb redid the calling of the 5' RACE reads with MiXCR, one entry per CDR3 protein. The sample consists of around 450,000 distinct CDR3 sequences, approximately 24% of them appearing once. V was clipped by 4 bases and J by 2 bases; unmatched bases: 14. This CDR3 region has 19 residues. Germline V gene data show CDR1 as PRHDT and CDR2 as FYEKMQ (reference sequence). The source is an adult woman who had mild COVID-19 (a few samples of this study predate the infection). Cell type and time point are not known. This chain joins TRBV13 and TRBJ2-7; TRBD2 matches at 13 bases. Sequencing was performed on PBMCs or a T cell subset sorted from them (not recorded which). CDR3 residues: CASSSKAGLAGFLAYEQYF. The CDR3 coding sequence is TGTGCCAGCAGCTCTAAGGCGGGACTAGCGGGATTCTTAGCCTACGAGCAGTACTTC.